These 11 T cell receptor beta chains were all obtained from the same sample, sequenced in a study of shared clonotypes between healthy human individuals. Some clones are missing from TCRdb's copy, which holds only in-frame ones; the method was immunoSEQ multiplex PCR. The table shows about 2,200,000 clones, with 85% to 95% occurring only once. Naive CD8 populations comprised CD45RO-negative cells positively selected for CCR7, excluding terminally differentiated effector memory CD45RA+ cells. The sequenced sample consisted of naive CD8+ T cells from PBMCs. Every receptor here comes from a man aged 18 to 30 in good health. Some clones in this sample may be carry-over from other donors' samples.

This chain links TRBV5-1 with TRBJ1-5; possible D gene TRBD1, 5 bases. V lost 0 bases to trimming and J lost 7 bases, with 8 bases between them. This CDR3 is built from 13 residues. Germline CDR1 reads SGHRS; CDR2 reads YFSETQ. For the CDR3, the DNA is TGCGCCAGCAGCTTGGACGGGGGACAGCCCCAGCATTTT. It specifies CASSLDGGQPQHF.

This clone was observed a single time. This rearrangement joins TRBV7-6 to TRBJ2-1; the D gene could be TRBD1 or TRBD2 (6 bases each). Per germline, CDR1 SGHVS and CDR2 FNYEAQ. The V end lost 7 bases, the J end lost 7 bases, and 11 bases lay between the germline ends. The CDR3 consists of 12 residues. For the CDR3, the DNA is TGTGCCAGCACCGTAGGGGGGAATGAGCAGTTCTTC. Its translation is CASTVGGNEQFF. Filled out from reference TRBV7-6 and TRBJ2-1, the complete variable domain reads GAGVSQSPRYKVTKRGQDVALRCDPISGHVSLYWYRQALGQGPEFLTYFNYEAQQDKSGLPNDRFSAERPEGSISTLTIQRTEQRDSAMYRCASTVGGNEQFFGPGTRLTVL.

The chain is built from TRBV14 and TRBJ2-3; no clear D gene. The V and J ends lost 1 base and 6 bases respectively, with 11 bases between them. Germline-derived CDR1 and CDR2 are SGHDN and FVKESK. This CDR3 is 14 amino acids long. The CDR3 nucleotides are TGTGCCAGCAGCCAAGCAGGCTACGGGGATACGCAGTATTTT. Translation gives CASSQAGYGDTQYF.

Here the CDR3 DNA reads TGTGCCAGCTCACCACAAACTGGCCTAGGAAGTGAAAAACTGTTTTTT. Translation gives CASSPQTGLGSEKLFF. The J gene is TRBJ1-4, the V gene TRBV18; D remains unclear. Trimming stripped 1 base from V and 7 bases from J, with 16 bases between. The CDR3 sequence is 16 residues long. Germline CDR1 is KGHSH and CDR2 is LQKENI.

The genes are TRBV7-9 and TRBJ2-7, with unresolved D. Trimming removed 3 bases at V and 3 bases at J, with 12 bases between. Per germline, CDR1 SEHNR and CDR2 FQNEAQ (reference sequence). The CDR3 totals 14 residues. CDR3 in amino acids: CASSLGDIHYEQYF. CDR3 nucleotide sequence: TGTGCCAGCAGCTTGGGTGACATTCACTACGAGCAGTACTTC.

V usage is TRBV7-9 and J usage is TRBJ2-6; a possible D gene is TRBD1 (6 bases). CDR3 length: 16 amino acids. Germline V gene data show CDR1 as SEHNR and CDR2 as FQNEAQ (reference sequence). V shed 5 bases and J shed 0 bases, with 11 bases lying between them. CDR3 in DNA: TGTGCCAGCAGCCCAGGGGTCTCCTCTGGGGCCAACGTCCTGACTTTC. It translates to CASSPGVSSGANVLTF.

CDR3 sequence (DNA): TGTGCCAGCAGTGAAGGGACACTCGAGCAGTACTTC. This gives the protein CASSEGTLEQYF. The V call is TRBV28, the J call TRBJ2-7, with a possible D match to TRBD1 (6 bases). Trimming pared 5 bases from V and 6 bases from J, leaving 11 bases between. Looked up from germline, CDR1 is MDHEN and CDR2 is SYDVKM. The CDR3 is 12 amino acids.

This chain joins TRBV2 and TRBJ2-5, with TRBD2 as a possible D gene (6 bases). Per germline, CDR1 SNHLY and CDR2 FYNNEI. This CDR3 is built from 12 residues. V shed 8 bases and J shed 5 bases, with 12 bases lying between them. CDR3 DNA: TGTGCCAGCGGGGGGTATAGGGAGACCCAGTACTTC. Translated: CASGGYRETQYF.

The rearrangement links TRBV15 to TRBJ1-3; the D is unclear. The CDR3 sequence is 14 residues long. CDR1 and CDR2 (germline): LNHNV, YYDKDF (reference sequence). V gave up 0 bases and J gave up 4 bases, with 7 bases separating them. CDR3 residues: CATSRERFGNTIYF. CDR3 DNA sequence: TGTGCCACCAGCAGAGAGCGGTTCGGAAACACCATATATTTT.

This clone has more than one count but fewer than ten. CDR3 sequence: CASSSPGGFTEAFF. The CDR3 bases are TGTGCCAGCAGTTCGCCGGGGGGTTTCACTGAAGCTTTCTTT. V usage is TRBV6-5 and J usage is TRBJ1-1; D perhaps matches TRBD1 (5 bases). The CDR3 is 14 amino acids. V was shortened by 4 bases and J by 4 bases, with 13 bases between the two germline ends. Looked up from germline, CDR1 is MNHEY and CDR2 is SVGAGI.

The chain couples TRBV5-1 to TRBJ2-1; D is ambiguous. V was pared by 0 bases and J by 8 bases, with 9 bases between. Germline CDR1 SGHRS, CDR2 YFSETQ. The CDR3 runs to 13 residues. The CDR3 region is CASSLGGYYEQFF. The CDR3 region has the DNA TGCGCCAGCAGCTTGGGGGGATATTATGAGCAGTTCTTC.